This entry lists 19 T cell receptor beta chains sequenced from one sample in a study of blood T cell repertoires in COVID-19. Sequenced by immunoSEQ multiplex PCR; TCRdb stores in-frame clones only, minus some. The table has about 270,000 clones, 75% to 95% seen once. The specimen was PBMCs or T cells enriched from blood (not recorded which). The receptors stem from a man in his forties or fifties who had been exposed to COVID-19.

The V gene is TRBV4-3, the J gene TRBJ2-7; a possible D gene is TRBD1 (6 bases). There are 14 residues in the CDR3. From germline, CDR1 is LGHNA and CDR2 YSLEER. Trimming stripped 5 bases from V and 3 bases from J, with 14 bases between. CDR3 protein: CASSERRDNYEQYF. In DNA form, the CDR3 reads TGCGCCAGCAGCGAGAGACGGGACAACTACGAGCAGTACTTC.

The chain recombines TRBV6-2 or TRBV6-3 with TRBJ1-2, with 7 bases aligning to TRBD1. Unmatched junction bases numbered 4, after V lost 5 bases and J lost 4 bases. Germline-derived CDR1 and CDR2 are MNHEY and SVGEGT. The CDR3 runs to 13 residues. The chain's CDR3 is CASSADRIYGYTF. In DNA form, the CDR3 reads TGTGCCAGCAGTGCGGACAGGATCTATGGCTACACCTTC.

The CDR3 loop reads CASSVTGLQPQHF. In DNA, the CDR3 is TGTGCCAGCAGTGTCACAGGGCTTCAGCCCCAGCATTTT. This chain links TRBV12-3 or TRBV12-4 with TRBJ1-5; a possible D gene is TRBD1 (6 bases). With 5 bases removed from V and 6 bases from J, the gap between germline ends came to 11 bases. This CDR3 spans 13 amino acids.

The CDR3 is CSASINEQFF. CDR3 coding DNA: TGCAGTGCTTCCATTAATGAGCAGTTCTTC. V usage is TRBV20-1 and J usage is TRBJ2-1, with D unresolved. Germline CDR1 reads DFQATT; CDR2 reads SNEGSKA (reference sequence). V was shortened by 5 bases and J by 7 bases, with 6 bases between the two germline ends. This CDR3 spans 10 amino acids.

The chain combines TRBV28 with TRBJ1-2, with D possibly TRBD1 on 6 matching bases. V dropped 4 bases and J dropped 3 bases, with 18 bases sitting between them. CDR1 is MDHEN, CDR2 SYDVKM, per germline. There are 16 residues in the CDR3. The CDR3 DNA is TGTGCCAGCAGTTCAAAGAGTAGGGGGTTTGACTATGGCTACACCTTC. The encoded protein is CASSSKSRGFDYGYTF.

The chain has TRBV6-4 and TRBJ2-1; 12 positions agree with TRBD2. The CDR3 consists of 17 residues. Germline V gene data show CDR1 as MRHNA and CDR2 as SNTAGT. The J segment lost 10 bases and the V segment lost 3 bases, leaving 13 bases of the junction unmatched. This CDR3 reads CASSETYTLAGGEEQFF. DNA for the CDR3: TGTGCCAGCAGTGAAACGTATACACTAGCGGGAGGTGAGGAGCAGTTCTTC.

This sequence joins TRBV4-1 and TRBJ1-6, with D possibly TRBD1 on 5 matching bases. This CDR3 region has 18 residues. Germline V gene sequence: CDR1 MGHRA, CDR2 YSYEKL. Trimming took off 1 base at V and 0 bases at J, with 13 bases between the two ends. CDR3 nucleotide sequence: TGCGCCAGCAGCCAAGGGGGACTCTTAAGCTCCTATAATTCACCCCTCCACTTT. This translates into CASSQGGLLSSYNSPLHF.

The chain employs TRBV2 and TRBJ2-3; 10 nucleotides align to TRBD2. CDR3 length: 14 amino acids. Germline V gene data show CDR1 as SNHLY and CDR2 as FYNNEI. Trimming at V came to 10 bases and at J to 2 bases, leaving 6 bases not matched to a gene. The CDR3 reads CATELAGITDTQYF. The CDR3 DNA sequence: TGTGCCACCGAACTAGCGGGAATCACAGATACGCAGTATTTT.

CDR3 sequence (DNA): TGTGCCAGCAGATCTCAGGGCTCCGGGGAGCTGTTTTTT. Translated: CASRSQGSGELFF. This chain joins TRBV6-5 and TRBJ2-2; tentatively, D is TRBD1 (5 bases). The ends were cut back, 6 bases at V and 6 bases at J, with 11 bases in the middle. Germline-derived CDR1 and CDR2 are MNHEY and SVGAGI. CDR3 size: 13 residues.

The genes are TRBV29-1 and TRBJ1-2; D unresolved. This CDR3 has 15 amino acids. The germline CDR1 and CDR2 sequences are SQVTM and ANQGSEA. Trimming cost V 0 bases and J 4 bases, with 15 bases left between them. The CDR3 sequence: CSVEDLTAYGYGYTF. CDR3 coding DNA: TGCAGCGTTGAAGATCTAACAGCTTATGGCTATGGCTACACCTTC.

The chain recombines TRBV2 with TRBJ2-1, with 10 positions matching TRBD2. The CDR3 is 16 residues long. The V and J ends lost 3 bases and 8 bases, in that order; junction bases with no gene match: 10. CDR1 and CDR2 (germline): SNHLY, FYNNEI. This chain's CDR3 is CASSDLAGVGFYEQFF. CDR3 DNA: TGTGCCAGCAGTGACCTAGCGGGAGTCGGGTTCTATGAGCAGTTCTTC. The full variable domain, in which reference TRBV2 and TRBJ2-1 provide the parts outside the CDR3, is EPEVTQTPSHQVTQMGQEVILRCVPISNHLYFYWYRQILGQKVEFLVSFYNNEISEKSEIFDDQFSVERPDGSNFTLKIRSTKLEDSAMYFCASSDLAGVGFYEQFFGPGTRLTVL.

The chain carries TRBV19 and TRBJ1-3; TRBD1 is a possible D gene (5 bases). CDR1 and CDR2 (germline): LNHDA, SQIVND (reference sequence). The CDR3 covers 14 residues. The ends were cut back, 6 bases at V and 5 bases at J, with 14 bases in the middle. The chain's CDR3 is CASSPSTGRNTIYF. CDR3 in DNA: TGTGCCAGTAGCCCGTCAACAGGACGAAACACCATATATTTT.

The rearrangement joins TRBV7-9 to TRBJ1-4; 7 nucleotides agree with TRBD1. This CDR3 region has 18 residues. With V trimmed by 4 bases and J by 5 bases, 16 bases remained unmatched. Germline lookup yields CDR1 SEHNR and CDR2 FQNEAQ (reference sequence). CDR3 nucleotides: TGTGCCAGCAGCTCCACACCTAGACCGGGACAGCCGAATGAAAAACTGTTTTTT. As protein: CASSSTPRPGQPNEKLFF.

This clone was recorded only once. The V and J genes are TRBV11-2 and TRBJ1-5, with TRBD1 matching over 10 bases. The CDR3 is made up of 15 amino acids. Germline-derived CDR1 and CDR2 are SGHAT and FQNNGV. Trimming cost V 4 bases and J 3 bases; bases outside gene matches: 3. CDR3 coding DNA: TGTGCCAGCAGCTGGGGACAGGGGTTCAATCAGCCCCAGCATTTT. It is translated as CASSWGQGFNQPQHF.

The chain has TRBV28 and TRBJ1-5; 8 nucleotides align to TRBD1. This CDR3 contains 15 residues. V lost 6 bases to trimming and J lost 5 bases; unmatched junction nucleotides: 9. Germline assignment: CDR1 MDHEN and CDR2 SYDVKM. CDR3 sequence (DNA): TGTGCCAGCAGGGGGTGGACAGGGCCATATCAGCCCCAGCATTTT. It translates to CASRGWTGPYQPQHF. Full variable domain (remainder filled in from reference TRBV28 and TRBJ1-5): DVKVTQSSRYLVKRTGEKVFLECVQDMDHENMFWYRQDPGLGLRLIYFSYDVKMKEKGDIPEGYSVSREKKERFSLILESASTNQTSMYLCASRGWTGPYQPQHFGDGTRLSIL.

This chain connects TRBV5-5 to TRBJ1-2, with 12 bases identical to TRBD1. CDR3 size: 16 residues. The germline gives CDR1 SGHKS, CDR2 YYEKEE (reference sequence). Trimming took 6 bases from V and 1 from J; bases not matched to a gene: 7. The CDR3 region has the DNA TGTGCCAGCATCCCGGGACAGGGGGCTAGTAACTATGGCTACACCTTC. Translated, it gives CASIPGQGASNYGYTF.

This chain joins TRBV6-6 and TRBJ2-1; TRBD1 might be the D (6 bases). The V gene lost 6 bases and the J gene lost 4 bases, with 16 bases spanning the gap. Germline assignment: CDR1 MNHNY and CDR2 SVGAGI (reference sequence). The CDR3 totals 15 residues. The CDR3 spells CASRNWDNSYNEQFF. The DNA for the CDR3 is TGTGCCAGCAGAAATTGGGACAATAGTTACAATGAGCAGTTCTTC.

In regard to this clone: Additional DNA sequences in this sample encode the identical CDR3. CDR3 nucleotide sequence: TGTGCCAGCAGCCCCACTAGCGGGTCCACAGATACGCAGTATTTT. Its protein product is CASSPTSGSTDTQYF. The chain couples TRBV3-1 (or the pseudogene TRBV3-2) to TRBJ2-3; the match to TRBD2 covers 9 bases. V trimming: 4 bases; J trimming: 2 bases; junction bases outside the gene matches: 4. The CDR3 has 15 amino acids. Looked up from germline, CDR1 is LGHDT and CDR2 is YNNKEL (reference sequence).

The chain has TRBV2 and TRBJ2-3; 10 nucleotides line up with TRBD2. V lost 4 bases and J lost 6; bases outside the gene matches: 10. The germline CDR1 and CDR2 sequences are SNHLY and FYNNEI. The CDR3 runs 16 residues. Here the CDR3 reads CASSGLRSGRRDTQYF. The CDR3 DNA follows: TGTGCCAGCAGTGGTCTTCGTAGCGGGAGGCGGGATACGCAGTATTTT.